Listed here are 14 T cell receptor beta chains from one sample, sequenced in a study of blood T cells in healthy people across ages. Combining a sample-barcoded 5' primer with a J-beta primer mix, a second PCR ran for about 6 to 12 cycles. TCRdb ran MiXCR on the 5' RACE reads and lists one entry per CDR3 protein. The repertoire consists of over 600,000 distinct CDR3 sequences, with roughly two fifths occurring once and the leading ten covering around 30%. Source material: blood. The receptors were sampled from a man older than 75 in good health.

A few counts support this clonotype. A single base separates this from a much larger clone, so it may be a read error. The V gene is TRBV24-1, the J gene TRBJ2-7; 7 nucleotides align to TRBD2. This CDR3 is 15 amino acids long. The V segment lost 5 bases and the J segment 6 bases; nucleotides outside the gene matches: 12. CDR1 is KGHDR and CDR2 is SFDVKD in the germline V gene. The CDR3 DNA sequence: TGTGCCACCAGTGCCAGACTAGCACCATTGAGCGAGCAGTACTTC. Translation gives CATSARLAPLSEQYF.

Remarks on this clonotype: This may be a read error, as it is one base from a much larger clone. The DNA of the CDR3 is TGTGCCACAATGAGGACAGGGGGTTCACCCCTCCACTTT. It is translated as CATMRTGGSPLHF. The chain carries TRBV10-3 and TRBJ1-6, with TRBD1 matching over 10 bases. V shed 10 bases and J 9 bases; nucleotides not matched to a gene: 6. CDR1 is ENHRY and CDR2 is SYGVKD in the germline V gene. CDR3 size: 13 residues.

This clonotype appeared once. A read error may explain this, as a much larger clone is one base away. The chain uses TRBV4-2 and TRBJ1-2; tentatively, D is TRBD1 (6 bases). Germline-derived CDR1 and CDR2 are LGHNA and YNFKEQ. The V end lost 4 bases, the J end lost 5 bases, and 11 bases lay between the germline ends. The CDR3 covers 13 residues. The DNA for the CDR3 is TGTGCCAGCAGCCTAGACAGGCAGTATGGCTACACCTTC. It specifies CASSLDRQYGYTF.

In regard to this clonotype: Sequence at one end of the junction differs from germline and may be a read error. The chain has TRBV5-1 and TRBJ2-3; possibly TRBD1 for D (6 bases). This CDR3 has 17 amino acids. In germline, CDR1 is SGHRS, CDR2 YFSETQ. Written as DNA, the CDR3 is TGCGCCAGCAGCTCCTACATGAGGACAGCGAGCACAGGTACGCAGTATTTT. It encodes CASSSYMRTASTGTQYF.

This clonotype was picked up a small number of times. This chain uses TRBV6-6 with TRBJ1-2; TRBD1 is a possible D gene (6 bases). Germline V gives CDR1 MNHNY, CDR2 SVGAGI (reference sequence). The CDR3 contains 14 residues. V was shortened by 7 bases and J by 4 bases, with 16 bases between the two germline ends. The CDR3 sequence: CASTGQTDSYGYTF. The CDR3 region has the DNA TGTGCCAGCACAGGACAGACCGATAGCTATGGCTACACCTTC.

This rearrangement joins TRBV11-2 to TRBJ2-3; D not resolved. Trimming left V 5 bases short and J 2 bases short, with 26 bases between. There are 19 residues in the CDR3. Germline CDR1 SGHAT, CDR2 FQNNGV. The CDR3 DNA reads TGTGCCAGCAGCCCCTCCGGATCTGCGGCTAGAAGGGTCACAGATACGCAGTATTTT. This gives the protein CASSPSGSAARRVTDTQYF. The full variable domain, its missing parts supplied by reference TRBV11-2 and TRBJ2-3, is EAGVAQSPRYKIIEKRQSVAFWCNPISGHATLYWYQQILGQGPKLLIQFQNNGVVDDSQLPKDRFSAERLKGVDSTLKIQPAKLEDSAVYLCASSPSGSAARRVTDTQYFGPGTRLTVL.

The chain couples TRBV7-2 to TRBJ2-3; D is ambiguous. The CDR3 extends over 16 amino acids. CDR1 is SGHTA, CDR2 FQGNSA, per germline. Trimming removed 1 base from V and 3 bases from J, with 14 bases in between. CDR3 nucleotides: TGTGCCAGCAGCTTAGTAGGTAGCATAGGAACAGATACGCAGTATTTT. Residues: CASSLVGSIGTDTQYF.

This clonotype was observed a handful of times. The J gene is TRBJ2-3, the V gene TRBV9; no firm D call. In germline, CDR1 is SGDLS, CDR2 YYNGEE. Deletions cut 0 bases from V and 6 bases from J, with 14 bases between. CDR3 length equals 15 residues. CDR3 sequence reads: CASSVVVAPEDTQYF. In DNA, the CDR3 is TGTGCCAGCAGCGTAGTGGTGGCACCCGAGGATACGCAGTATTTT.

CDR3 sequence reads: CAWSVRLLSGNTIYF. CDR3 bases: TGTGCCTGGAGTGTACGTCTGCTCTCTGGAAACACCATATATTTT. This sequence joins TRBV30 and TRBJ1-3, with no clear D. Germline V gene sequence: CDR1 GTSNPN, CDR2 SVGIG (reference sequence). Between the trimmed V and J ends, which lost 0 bases and 0 bases, there was a span of 9 bases. This CDR3 comprises 15 residues.

The V gene is TRBV9, the J gene TRBJ1-5; possibly TRBD1 for D (5 bases). The CDR3 spans 15 residues. Germline V gene data show CDR1 as SGDLS and CDR2 as YYNGEE. V was shortened by 0 bases and J by 1 base, with 8 bases between the two germline ends. CDR3 bases: TGTGCCAGCAGCGTAGGCCAGGGAAGCAATCAGCCCCAGCATTTT. This gives the protein CASSVGQGSNQPQHF.

CDR3 DNA: TGTGCCACCAGCAGAGATCTAGTAGGACAGGGGACCGAGCAGTACTTC. Translating gives CATSRDLVGQGTEQYF. The rearrangement joins TRBV15 to TRBJ2-7, with 9 bases matching TRBD1. This CDR3 is built from 16 residues. Germline CDR1 is LNHNV and CDR2 is YYDKDF (reference sequence). After removal of 0 bases from V and 6 bases from J, the junction contained 9 bases not matched to a gene.

The CDR3 reads CASGPWGARGVEQYF. CDR3 DNA: TGTGCTAGTGGTCCTTGGGGGGCGCGGGGTGTCGAGCAGTACTTC. V gene TRBV12-5 combines with J gene TRBJ2-7, with D tentatively TRBD1 or TRBD2 (6 bases each). Germline lookup yields CDR1 LGHNT and CDR2 FRNRAP. The CDR3 has 15 residues. Trimming took 5 bases from V and 6 from J, leaving 20 bases between them. The full variable domain, with the rest looked up from reference TRBV12-5 and TRBJ2-7, is DARVTQTPRHKVTEMGQEVTMRCQPILGHNTVFWYRQTMMQGLELLAYFRNRAPLDDSGMPKDRFSAEMPDATLATLKIQPSEPRDSAVYFCASGPWGARGVEQYFGPGTRLTVT.

This clonotype was counted between two and nine times. This chain joins TRBV7-2 and TRBJ2-3; 7 positions agree with TRBD1. The V and J ends lost 6 bases and 3 bases, in that order; junction bases with no gene match: 9. This CDR3 region has 15 residues. The V gene's germline CDR1 is SGHTA and CDR2 FQGNSA. This chain's CDR3 is CASRQSRGQTDTQYF. The CDR3, as DNA: TGTGCCAGCAGGCAGAGTAGGGGGCAGACAGATACGCAGTATTTT.

Only a few counts were recorded for this clonotype. The V and J genes are TRBV11-2 and TRBJ2-1; 7 positions agree with TRBD1. With the DNA end fitting TRBJ2-7 better, the J assignment may be wrong. This CDR3 has 14 amino acids. CDR1 is SGHAT and CDR2 is FQNNGV in the germline V gene. CDR3 nucleotides: TGTGCCAGCAGCTTAACAGGGGTGTCCAATGAGCAGTACTTC. This codes for CASSLTGVSNEQYF.